These 2 T cell receptor beta chains were all obtained from the same sample, sequenced in a study of blood T cell repertoires in COVID-19. The table came from immunoSEQ multiplex PCR; TCRdb's copy has only in-frame clones and leaves some out. Of about 330,000 clones detected, roughly 90% appear once; the ten largest clones hold 18%. Input material: PBMCs or T cells enriched from blood (not recorded which). The receptors were gathered from a woman aged 30 to 39 who had recovered from COVID-19.

This sequence joins TRBV7-2 and TRBJ1-2, with 9 bases lining up with TRBD1. CDR3 length: 13 residues. Germline CDR1 SGHTA, CDR2 FQGNSA. V dropped 6 bases and J dropped 7; count of bases not matched to a gene: 6. In nucleotides, the CDR3 is TGTGCCAGCAGGCAAACAGGGGGCCTTGGCTACACCTTC. It is translated as CASRQTGGLGYTF.

V usage is TRBV7-2 and J usage is TRBJ1-1, with 7 positions matching TRBD1. Per germline, CDR1 SGHTA and CDR2 FQGNSA. J gave up 2 bases and V 6 bases, and 6 bases lay outside the gene matches. The CDR3 covers 14 residues. CDR3 sequence (DNA): TGTGCCAGCAGAGTACAGGGGTCCAACACTGAAGCTTTCTTT. This codes for CASRVQGSNTEAFF. Full variable domain (outside the CDR3, taken from reference TRBV7-2 and TRBJ1-1): GAGVSQSPSNKVTEKGKDVELRCDPISGHTALYWYRQSLGQGLEFLIYFQGNSAPDKSGLPSDRFSAERTGGSVSTLTIQRTQQEDSAVYLCASRVQGSNTEAFFGQGTRLTVV.